The 20 T cell receptor beta chains below were found in one sample sequenced in a study of somatic mutations in cytotoxic T cells in rheumatoid arthritis. The table came from immunoSEQ multiplex PCR; TCRdb's copy has only in-frame clones and leaves some out. The sample lists 20,000 to 25,000 clones, just over 85% occurring once. Source material: CD8+ T cells sorted from blood. These receptor sequences come from a woman between 45 and 60 years old in good health.

This clone was picked up a small number of times. This chain links TRBV19 with TRBJ1-1; the D gene is possibly TRBD1 (5 bases). This CDR3 has 12 residues. V was cut by 7 bases and J by 4 bases, with 10 bases left in between. The V gene's germline CDR1 is LNHDA and CDR2 SQIVND (reference sequence). The CDR3 region is CASKVGGTEAFF. DNA of the CDR3: TGTGCCAGTAAGGTCGGGGGCACTGAAGCTTTCTTT.

The genes are TRBV11-2 and TRBJ1-4, with no clear D. The CDR3 is 14 amino acids. Trimming removed 5 bases at V and 7 bases at J, with 14 bases between. The germline V gene encodes CDR1 SGHAT and CDR2 FQNNGV. CDR3 in amino acids: CASSPGSPREKLFF. CDR3 sequence (DNA): TGTGCCAGCAGCCCCGGGAGTCCCCGTGAAAAACTGTTTTTT.

The chain joins TRBV7-9 to TRBJ2-2; D unclear. This CDR3 comprises 15 residues. Germline V gene sequence: CDR1 SEHNR, CDR2 FQNEAQ (reference sequence). Between the trimmed V and J ends, which lost 5 bases and 1 base, there was a span of 11 bases. The CDR3 sequence is CASSASRLNTGELFF. CDR3 DNA: TGTGCCAGCAGCGCGAGTCGCCTGAACACCGGGGAGCTGTTTTTT.

This clone has a single count. The chain is built from TRBV11-2 and TRBJ2-6, with 7 bases fitting TRBD2. The germline V gene encodes CDR1 SGHAT and CDR2 FQNNGV. The CDR3 runs to 17 residues. The J segment lost 4 bases and the V segment lost 4 bases, leaving 10 bases of the junction unmatched. The CDR3 nucleotides read TGTGCCAGCAGCTCGCGGGGGTTCCGGAGGGGGGCCAACGTCCTGACTTTC. Protein: CASSSRGFRRGANVLTF.

The V gene is TRBV7-9, the J gene TRBJ1-2; D may be TRBD1 (5 bases). V lost 5 bases and J 7 bases, leaving 11 bases between the germline ends. This CDR3 contains 12 residues. Germline CDR1 SEHNR, CDR2 FQNEAQ (reference sequence). Written as DNA, the CDR3 is TGTGCCAGCAGCCCCGGGACGGTTGGCTACACCTTC. Its protein product is CASSPGTVGYTF. Using reference TRBV7-9 and TRBJ1-2 for the parts outside the CDR3, the full variable domain is DTGVSQNPRHKITKRGQNVTFRCDPISEHNRLYWYRQTLGQGPEFLTYFQNEAQLEKSRLLSDRFSAERPKGSFSTLEIQRTEQGDSAMYLCASSPGTVGYTFGSGTRLTVV.

This clone was seen only once. The chain joins TRBV9 to TRBJ2-2; D not certain. The CDR3 extends over 17 amino acids. The germline gives CDR1 SGDLS, CDR2 YYNGEE. Between the trimmed V and J ends, which lost 2 bases and 1 base, there was a span of 15 bases. In nucleotides, the CDR3 is TGTGCCAGCAGCGTCTCACGGGCAATTGGGAACACCGGGGAGCTGTTTTTT. Its protein is CASSVSRAIGNTGELFF.

This clone appeared a single time. The chain employs TRBV6-4 and TRBJ1-1; D unclear. V shed 3 bases and J shed 0 bases, with 14 bases lying between them. This CDR3 spans 16 amino acids. Per the germline V gene, CDR1 is MRHNA and CDR2 is SNTAGT. For the CDR3, the DNA is TGTGCCAGCAGTGAGGAGGGCTCTCGAATGAACACTGAAGCTTTCTTT. Residues: CASSEEGSRMNTEAFF.

This chain connects TRBV28 to TRBJ2-7; D not certain. CDR3 length equals 12 residues. CDR1 and CDR2 (germline): MDHEN, SYDVKM. Trimming shortened V by 5 bases and J by 5 bases, and 10 bases separated the two germline ends. As DNA, the CDR3 is TGTGCCAGCAGTGCGGCCGGCGACGAGCAGTACTTC. It translates to CASSAAGDEQYF.

The chain joins TRBV6-5 to TRBJ1-2, with D uncertain. V lost 2 bases, J lost 8 bases, and 12 bases lay in between. The CDR3 has 13 amino acids. Germline CDR1 reads MNHEY; CDR2 reads SVGAGI. CDR3 amino acids: CASSYGRDGGYTF. DNA of the CDR3: TGTGCCAGCAGTTACGGACGGGATGGGGGCTACACCTTC.

V usage is TRBV5-1 and J usage is TRBJ1-1; a weak D match, TRBD1 (5 bases). The CDR3 runs to 15 residues. Germline V gene lookup returns CDR1 SGHRS and CDR2 YFSETQ. V was pared by 5 bases and J by 0 bases, with 14 bases between. This chain's CDR3 is CASSSTQGMNTEAFF. As DNA, the CDR3 is TGCGCCAGCAGTTCGACCCAGGGCATGAACACTGAAGCTTTCTTT.

The V call is TRBV9, the J call TRBJ2-7; D gene unclear. Germline CDR1 is SGDLS and CDR2 is YYNGEE. The V and J ends lost 0 bases and 7 bases respectively, with 17 bases between them. This CDR3 has 15 residues. The CDR3 is CASSVAGQDIREQYF. CDR3 nucleotide sequence: TGTGCCAGCAGCGTAGCCGGGCAGGATATACGGGAGCAGTACTTC. Combining the CDR3 with reference TRBV9 and TRBJ2-7 gives the whole variable domain DSGVTQTPKHLITATGQRVTLRCSPRSGDLSVYWYQQSLDQGLQFLIQYYNGEERAKGNILERFSAQQFPDLHSELNLSSLELGDSALYFCASSVAGQDIREQYFGPGTRLTVT.

This clone was recorded only once. The chain has TRBV4-3 and TRBJ2-2, with 7 positions matching TRBD1. Germline V gene data show CDR1 as LGHNA and CDR2 as YSLEER. CDR3 length: 15 residues. V was clipped by 1 base and J by 4 bases; unmatched bases: 3. The CDR3 DNA reads as TGCGCCAGCAGCCAAGGACAGGGCGTCACCGGGGAGCTGTTTTTT. Protein: CASSQGQGVTGELFF.

The J gene is TRBJ1-1, the V gene TRBV27, with D possibly being TRBD1 (5 bases). Germline assignment: CDR1 MNHEY and CDR2 SMNVEV (reference sequence). CDR3 length: 15 residues. Trimming removed 6 bases from V and 2 bases from J, with 16 bases in between. The CDR3 DNA is TGTGCCAGCAGCTCTAATCGGGGGTTAAACACTGAAGCTTTCTTT. It translates to CASSSNRGLNTEAFF.

This clone showed up just a few times. V is TRBV4-2 and J is TRBJ1-6; D is possibly TRBD1 (5 bases). This CDR3 region has 14 residues. Germline V gene data show CDR1 as LGHNA and CDR2 as YNFKEQ. V lost 4 bases to trimming and J lost 7 bases, with 11 bases between them. The CDR3 loop is CASSLEQENSPLHF. CDR3 nucleotide sequence: TGTGCCAGCAGCCTGGAACAGGAAAATTCACCCCTCCACTTT.

This clone was detected a few times. The chain employs TRBV27 and TRBJ2-2; possibly TRBD1 for D (6 bases). Germline V gives CDR1 MNHEY, CDR2 SMNVEV (reference sequence). V lost 5 bases and J 3 bases, leaving 31 bases between the germline ends. The CDR3 is 21 amino acids. The CDR3 spells CASSQPFRDIGARFDTGELFF. For the CDR3, the DNA is TGTGCCAGCAGTCAGCCTTTCCGGGACATCGGGGCGAGGTTCGACACCGGGGAGCTGTTTTTT.

The chain has TRBV2 and TRBJ2-7; tentatively, D is TRBD1 or TRBD2 (7 bases each). This CDR3 contains 14 residues. The germline V and J ends were trimmed by 8 bases and 2 bases, with 16 bases remaining between them. CDR1 is SNHLY and CDR2 is FYNNEI in the germline V gene. CDR3 loop: CASLVTGTTYEQYF. The CDR3 DNA sequence: TGTGCCAGCCTGGTGACAGGGACTACCTACGAGCAGTACTTC. The whole variable domain, filled in from reference TRBV2 and TRBJ2-7, reads EPEVTQTPSHQVTQMGQEVILRCVPISNHLYFYWYRQILGQKVEFLVSFYNNEISEKSEIFDDQFSVERPDGSNFTLKIRSTKLEDSAMYFCASLVTGTTYEQYFGPGTRLTVT.

J is TRBJ2-3 and V is TRBV4-1; 8 bases map to TRBD2. The CDR3 is made up of 16 amino acids. Germline V lookup: CDR1 MGHRA, CDR2 YSYEKL. The trim removed 6 bases at V and 0 bases at J, leaving 8 bases unmatched. As DNA, the CDR3 is TGCGCCAGCAGTCGTCGAGCGGGGGATAGCACAGATACGCAGTATTTT. Protein: CASSRRAGDSTDTQYF.

V is TRBV4-2 and J is TRBJ2-2; D ambiguous. Germline V CDR1 and CDR2: LGHNA, YNFKEQ. The CDR3 runs to 14 residues. The germline V and J ends were trimmed by 3 bases and 5 bases, with 10 bases remaining between them. DNA of the CDR3: TGTGCCAGCAGCCAGGAACTGCGAACCGGGGAGCTGTTTTTT. Protein product: CASSQELRTGELFF.

The gene calls are TRBV27 and TRBJ2-7; 8 positions match TRBD2. J lost 2 bases, V lost 6 bases, and 3 bases had no gene match. This CDR3 contains 13 residues. From germline, CDR1 is MNHEY and CDR2 SMNVEV (reference sequence). This CDR3 reads CASSLGLAYEQYF. CDR3 bases: TGTGCCAGCAGCCTGGGACTAGCCTACGAGCAGTACTTC.

About this clone itself: Germline and junction disagree at one end, which may indicate a read error. Distinct nucleotide sequences in the sample also encode this CDR3. The chain combines TRBV7-8 with TRBJ1-1; the D gene is possibly TRBD1 (5 bases). The CDR3 sequence is 15 residues long. CDR1 and CDR2 from the germline V gene are SGHVS and FQNEAQ. CDR3 sequence: CASSLGGRLNTEAFF. The CDR3 DNA sequence: TGTGCCAGCAGCTTAGGGGGCAGGTTGAACACTGAAGCCTTCTTT. Together with reference TRBV7-8 and TRBJ1-1, the CDR3 gives the full variable domain: GAGVSQSPRYKVAKRGQDVALRCDPISGHVSLFWYQQALGQGPEFLTYFQNEAQLDKSGLPSDRFFAERPEGSVSTLKIQRTQQEDSAVYLCASSLGGRLNTEAFFGQGTRLTVV.